The source of this T cell receptor beta chain is a study of cytotoxic CD8 clonotypes in ibrutinib-treated CLL. Frozen PBMC stocks contributed roughly 2 micrograms of genomic DNA to the TCR beta libraries. This clone has only a few counts. The CDR3 totals 14 residues. Unmatched junction bases numbered 3, after V lost 5 bases and J lost 5 bases. The V gene's germline CDR1 is SSHAT and CDR2 FNYEAQ (reference sequence). Repertoires were generated with immunoSEQ multiplex PCR, while TCRdb's copy carries only in-frame clones and drops some. Among under 200,000 clones listed, over 65% were seen once. The V gene is TRBV7-7, the J gene TRBJ1-4, with TRBD1 matching over 9 bases. The TCR comes from a human donor with chronic lymphocytic leukemia. Here the sequenced sample was PBMCs, taken after 12 months of ibrutinib treatment. CDR3 nucleotides: TGTGCCAGCAGCCCCGGGACAGGGAATGAAAAACTGTTTTTT. It yields the protein CASSPGTGNEKLFF.